Below, 23 T cell receptor beta chains from the same sample are listed, as sequenced in a study of human T cells and chemical hapten exposure (dated by TCRdb to the early 2020s). The meaning of the sample's time point label: patch test 2, 6 weeks after DPC sensitization. This specimen's treatment or condition label, per the study, means: therapeutic diphenylcyclopropenone sensitization with weekly scalp DPC. Libraries came from RACE. TCRdb shows the sequencer as NextSeq 500. TCRdb cleaned the public reads at Q25 with fastp, built clones with MiXCR and kept in-frame beta chains. For every CDR3 protein sequence, its rows merge into one entry that carries the most common genes and DNA. The sample includes about 80,000 distinct CDR3 sequences, with roughly 11% observed a single time. The leading ten clones occupy approximately 1.4% of the sample. Here the sequenced sample was whole blood, taken in connection with sensitization to the hapten diphenylcyclopropenone (DPC). The origin of the receptors is a man in his late teens or twenties with alopecia areata. Some clones in this sample may be carry-over from other donors' samples.

This clonotype was detected ten times or more. The V call is TRBV11-2, the J call TRBJ2-2, with 7 bases aligning to TRBD2. This CDR3 has 17 amino acids. Per germline, CDR1 SGHAT and CDR2 FQNNGV. J lost 2 bases, V lost 0 bases, and 6 bases had no gene match. CDR3 in amino acids: CASSLDLGGRNTGELFF. In nucleotides, the CDR3 is TGTGCCAGCAGCTTAGATCTCGGCGGGAGAAACACCGGGGAGCTGTTTTTT.

V and J are TRBV4-3 and TRBJ2-3; 8 positions match TRBD2. The V gene end was trimmed by 8 bases and the J gene end by 7 bases; junction bases not matched to a gene: 11. Per the germline V gene, CDR1 is LGHNA and CDR2 is YSLEER. The CDR3 is made up of 14 amino acids. The chain's CDR3 is CASGHVAGINTQYF. DNA of the CDR3: TGCGCCAGCGGGCATGTAGCGGGGATAAATACGCAGTATTTT.

Ten or more counts support this clonotype. This rearrangement joins TRBV4-1 to TRBJ1-2; TRBD1 might be the D (5 bases). Germline values: CDR1 MGHRA, CDR2 YSYEKL. Trimming stripped 1 base from V and 5 bases from J, with 11 bases between. The length of the CDR3 is 14 residues. CDR3 in amino acids: CASSQVDSSYGYTF. In DNA, the CDR3 is TGCGCCAGCAGCCAAGTCGACAGTTCTTATGGCTACACCTTC.

This clonotype has at least ten counts. The CDR3 loop is CASSPIGKSGEQYV. The CDR3 DNA follows: TGTGCCAGCTCACCAATCGGAAAGTCAGGCGAGCAGTACGTC. The V call is TRBV18, the J call TRBJ2-7; D remains ambiguous. V was cut by 2 bases and J by 6 bases, with 14 bases left in between. The CDR3 spans 14 residues. CDR1 is KGHSH and CDR2 is LQKENI in the germline V gene.

CDR3 nucleotides: TGTGCCAGCAGAGAAGACAATGAGCAGTTCTTC. Translating gives CASREDNEQFF. The chain is built from TRBV11-1 and TRBJ2-1, with no clear D. The CDR3 length is 11 residues. Germline CDR1 and CDR2: SGHAT and FQDESV (reference sequence). Trimming cost V 6 bases and J 5 bases, with 5 bases left between them. Complete variable domain (other parts from reference TRBV11-1 and TRBJ2-1): EAEVAQSPRYKITEKSQAVAFWCDPISGHATLYWYRQILGQGPELLVQFQDESVVDDSQLPKDRFSAERLKGVDSTLKIQPAELGDSAMYLCASREDNEQFFGPGTRLTVL.

Many counts were recorded for this clonotype. The V gene is TRBV6-2 or TRBV6-3, the J gene TRBJ2-7, with D hard to call. V shed 2 bases and J shed 4 bases, with 9 bases lying between them. This CDR3 comprises 13 residues. The germline V gene encodes CDR1 MNHEY and CDR2 SVGEGT. As DNA, the CDR3 is TGTGCCAGCAGTTACGCCGCGGCTTACGAGCAGTACTTC. As protein: CASSYAAAYEQYF.

In its sample, this clonotype was seen many times. The chain carries TRBV7-9 and TRBJ2-3, with 12 bases identical to TRBD1. After removal of 5 bases from V and 7 bases from J, the junction contained 22 bases not matched to a gene. From germline, CDR1 is SEHNR and CDR2 FQNEAQ (reference sequence). The length of the CDR3 is 20 residues. The CDR3 region has the DNA TGTGCCAGCAGCCACTCCGGGACAGGGGGCGCGGTGTGGGCCCCTAATACGCAGTATTTT. Its translation: CASSHSGTGGAVWAPNTQYF.

This clonotype was seen a few times. The chain recombines TRBV29-1 with TRBJ1-1; TRBD1 matches 7 bases. V dropped 5 bases and J dropped 0; count of bases not matched to a gene: 3. The CDR3 is made up of 13 amino acids. Germline CDR1 is SQVTM and CDR2 is ANQGSEA. The CDR3 sequence: CSVHQGVNTEAFF. Written as DNA, the CDR3 is TGCAGCGTTCATCAGGGGGTGAACACTGAAGCTTTCTTT.

At least ten counts were recorded for this clonotype. This chain connects TRBV11-2 to TRBJ1-1; D not certain. V lost 1 base to trimming and J lost 6 bases, with 21 bases between them. The germline V gene has CDR1 SGHAT and CDR2 FQNNGV. CDR3 length: 17 residues. The CDR3 is CASSLVVLGSDLSEAFF. The CDR3 DNA reads TGTGCCAGCAGCTTAGTAGTTCTCGGTAGCGATTTGTCTGAAGCTTTCTTT.

This clonotype was observed a handful of times. The V gene is TRBV2, the J gene TRBJ1-1; D remains ambiguous. The CDR3 spans 12 residues. V was pared by 0 bases and J by 10 bases, with 9 bases between. Germline-derived CDR1 and CDR2 are SNHLY and FYNNEI. CDR3: CASSEAGSVAFF. In DNA form, the CDR3 reads TGTGCCAGCAGTGAAGCGGGCAGTGTAGCTTTCTTT.

The rearrangement joins TRBV6-6 to TRBJ1-4, with D possibly being TRBD1 (5 bases). Germline-derived CDR1 and CDR2 are MNHNY and SVGAGI (reference sequence). V lost 8 bases and J lost 10, with 20 bases in between. The CDR3 is made up of 14 amino acids. CDR3 sequence reads: CASFLGTGIVKLFF. In nucleotides, the CDR3 is TGTGCCAGCTTCTTGGGGACGGGAATTGTAAAACTGTTTTTT.

The CDR3 is CASSLGSPSYNEQFF. Written as DNA, the CDR3 is TGTGCCAGCAGCTTGGGTAGTCCGTCCTACAATGAGCAGTTCTTC. The rearrangement joins TRBV5-5 to TRBJ2-1; no firm D call. Trimming removed 0 bases from V and 1 base from J, with 8 bases in between. The CDR3 runs to 15 residues. CDR1 SGHKS and CDR2 YYEKEE come from the germline V gene (reference sequence).

This clonotype was observed many times. The rearrangement uses TRBV9 and TRBJ2-4, with TRBD1 identical over 11 bases. Germline V gene data show CDR1 as SGDLS and CDR2 as YYNGEE. The CDR3 has 17 residues. V lost 4 bases and J lost 3; bases outside the gene matches: 9. The CDR3 DNA follows: TGTGCCAGCAGCCCGACACCGGGACAGGGGGGCAAAAACATTCAGTACTTC. Amino acids: CASSPTPGQGGKNIQYF.

This clonotype was detected ten times or more. The rearrangement links TRBV27 to TRBJ2-7; D is unclear. Germline values: CDR1 MNHEY, CDR2 SMNVEV (reference sequence). Deletions cut 4 bases from V and 0 bases from J, with 7 bases between. The CDR3 contains 13 residues. This CDR3 is CASSSFPSYEQYV. The CDR3 DNA is TGTGCCAGCAGTTCGTTCCCCTCCTACGAGCAGTACGTC.

This clonotype was recorded a few times. The chain links TRBV6-5 to TRBJ2-1; 9 bases are a match to TRBD1. The CDR3 contains 15 residues. The germline V gene has CDR1 MNHEY and CDR2 SVGAGI. The V segment lost 2 bases and the J segment 7 bases; nucleotides outside the gene matches: 6. CDR3 in DNA: TGTGCCAGCAGTTACCTCGGGACAGGGAAGAATGAGCAGTTCTTC. Translating gives CASSYLGTGKNEQFF.

This chain links TRBV29-1 with TRBJ1-4, with D perhaps TRBD1 (6 bases). This CDR3 is 11 amino acids long. Germline CDR1 and CDR2: SQVTM and ANQGSEA. The CDR3 here is CVQGVDEKLFF. In DNA form, the CDR3 reads TGCGTACAGGGAGTAGACGAAAAACTGTTTTTT.

This clonotype was seen repeatedly, ten times or more. The gene calls are TRBV24-1 and TRBJ1-4; D might be TRBD1 (5 bases). The CDR3 runs to 12 residues. The germline gives CDR1 KGHDR, CDR2 SFDVKD. V was shortened by 4 bases and J by 10 bases, with 9 bases between the two germline ends. The CDR3 region has the DNA TGTGCCACCAGTGAAATCGGGGGAAAACTGTTTTTT. It encodes CATSEIGGKLFF.

This clonotype was observed at least ten times. The chain carries TRBV12-5 and TRBJ2-6, with D tentatively TRBD2 (5 bases). Trimming cost V 0 bases and J 6 bases, with 12 bases left between them. The CDR3 totals 16 residues. Germline CDR1 and CDR2: LGHNT and FRNRAP. The CDR3: CASGLVGRAQANVLTF. The DNA for the CDR3 is TGTGCTAGTGGTTTGGTAGGGCGGGCCCAGGCCAACGTCCTGACTTTC.

V usage is TRBV5-6 and J usage is TRBJ1-6; the D is unclear. V gave up 4 bases and J gave up 3 bases, with 11 bases separating them. CDR1 and CDR2 from the germline V gene are SGHDT and YYEEEE. This CDR3 is 15 amino acids long. The CDR3 nucleotides read TGTGCCAGCAGCGCCGGATTGGGCTATAATTCACCCCTCCACTTT. It yields the protein CASSAGLGYNSPLHF. Supplemented by reference TRBV5-6 and TRBJ1-6, the full variable domain reads DAGVTQSPTHLIKTRGQQVTLRCSPKSGHDTVSWYQQALGQGPQFIFQYYEEEERQRGNFPDRFSGHQFPNYSSELNVNALLLGDSALYLCASSAGLGYNSPLHFGNGTRLTVT.

This clonotype was seen at least ten times. The chain recombines TRBV20-1 with TRBJ2-7; TRBD1 is a possible D gene (6 bases). This CDR3 has 17 residues. Germline CDR1 is DFQATT and CDR2 is SNEGSKA (reference sequence). With 1 base removed from V and 0 bases from J, the gap between germline ends came to 19 bases. CDR3 bases: TGCAGTGCTAGAGCAAGCCGGGACACTAGGAGCTCCTACGAGCAGTACTTC. Its protein is CSARASRDTRSSYEQYF.

This clonotype was recorded at least ten times. V usage is TRBV4-1 and J usage is TRBJ2-2, with D hard to call. The CDR3 is 12 amino acids. Germline V gene data show CDR1 as MGHRA and CDR2 as YSYEKL. V lost 4 bases and J 7 bases, leaving 7 bases between the germline ends. The CDR3 nucleotides are TGCGCCAGCAGCCTCCTACTCGGGGAGCTGTTTTTT. Its translation is CASSLLLGELFF.

Comments on this clonotype: One junction end disagrees with the germline gene, perhaps due to a read error. CDR3 bases: TGTGCCAGCAGGCAAAATGCGGAGACCCAGCACTTC. This translates into CASRQNAETQHF. The chain recombines TRBV7-9 with TRBJ2-5; D not resolved. The CDR3 loop spans 12 amino acids. Looked up from germline, CDR1 is SEHNR and CDR2 is FQNEAQ (reference sequence). Combining the CDR3 with reference TRBV7-9 and TRBJ2-5 gives the whole variable domain DTGVSQNPRHKITKRGQNVTFRCDPISEHNRLYWYRQTLGQGPEFLTYFQNEAQLEKSRLLSDRFSAERPKGSFSTLEIQRTEQGDSAMYLCASRQNAETQHFGPGTRLLVL.

The V and J genes are TRBV5-1 and TRBJ1-1; D may be TRBD1 (5 bases). This CDR3 contains 14 residues. CDR1 and CDR2 (germline): SGHRS, YFSETQ. V lost 1 base, J lost 1 base, and 8 bases lay in between. The CDR3 sequence is CASSLPRANTEAFF. The CDR3, as DNA: TGCGCCAGCAGCTTGCCCAGGGCGAACACTGAAGCTTTCTTT.